This T cell receptor (beta chain) was captured by sequencing in a study of cytotoxic CD8 clonotypes in ibrutinib-treated CLL. This clone was observed a few times. This CDR3 has 14 residues. CDR1 SGDLS and CDR2 YYNGEE come from the germline V gene. V was pared by 5 bases and J by 0 bases, with 11 bases between. The protocol was immunoSEQ multiplex PCR, while the TCRdb copy is restricted to in-frame clones and leaves out a portion. The sample records some 200,000 clones, 60% to 80% being singletons. The V and J genes are TRBV9 and TRBJ1-2; D remains unclear. This clonotype was obtained from a human donor with chronic lymphocytic leukemia. Sequences were derived from PBMCs, sampled after 12 months of ibrutinib treatment. CDR3 sequence: CASSQTYANYGYTF. CDR3 nucleotide sequence: TGTGCCAGCAGTCAGACGTATGCTAACTATGGCTACACCTTC.